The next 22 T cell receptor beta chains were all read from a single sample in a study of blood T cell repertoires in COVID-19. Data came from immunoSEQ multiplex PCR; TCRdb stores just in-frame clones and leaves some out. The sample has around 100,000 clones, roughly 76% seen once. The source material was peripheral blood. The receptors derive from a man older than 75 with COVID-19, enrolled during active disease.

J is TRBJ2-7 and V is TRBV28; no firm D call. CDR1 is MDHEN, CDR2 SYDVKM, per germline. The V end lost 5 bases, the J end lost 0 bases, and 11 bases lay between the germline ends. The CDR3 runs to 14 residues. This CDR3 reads CASSPLSVSYEQYF. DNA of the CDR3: TGTGCCAGCAGTCCCCTCAGTGTCTCCTACGAGCAGTACTTC.

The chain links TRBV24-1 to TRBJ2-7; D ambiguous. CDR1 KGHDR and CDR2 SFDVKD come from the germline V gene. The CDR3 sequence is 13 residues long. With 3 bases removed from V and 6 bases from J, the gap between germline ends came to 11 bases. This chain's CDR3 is CATSDPVTLEQYF. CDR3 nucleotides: TGTGCCACCAGTGATCCAGTCACCCTCGAGCAGTACTTC.

The CDR3 bases are TGCAGCGTTGAAGATCGAACAGGGTATGGCTACACCTTC. This sequence encodes CSVEDRTGYGYTF. This rearrangement joins TRBV29-1 to TRBJ1-2; D perhaps matches TRBD1 (6 bases). Trimming shortened V by 0 bases and J by 5 bases, and 10 bases separated the two germline ends. This CDR3 contains 13 residues. CDR1 and CDR2 from the germline V gene are SQVTM and ANQGSEA.

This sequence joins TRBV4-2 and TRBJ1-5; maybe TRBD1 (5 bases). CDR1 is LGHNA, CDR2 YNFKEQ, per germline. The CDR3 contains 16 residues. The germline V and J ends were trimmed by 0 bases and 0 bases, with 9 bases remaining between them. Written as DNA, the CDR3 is TGTGCCAGCAGCCAAGAAGGGGTCTATAGCAATCAGCCCCAGCATTTT. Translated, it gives CASSQEGVYSNQPQHF.

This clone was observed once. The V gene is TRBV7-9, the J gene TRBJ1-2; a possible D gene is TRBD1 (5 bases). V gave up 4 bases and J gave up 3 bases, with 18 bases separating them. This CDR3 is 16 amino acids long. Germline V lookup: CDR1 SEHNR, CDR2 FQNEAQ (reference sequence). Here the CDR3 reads CASSSPQGNLDYGYTF. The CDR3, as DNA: TGTGCCAGCAGCTCCCCTCAGGGCAATTTGGACTATGGCTACACCTTC.

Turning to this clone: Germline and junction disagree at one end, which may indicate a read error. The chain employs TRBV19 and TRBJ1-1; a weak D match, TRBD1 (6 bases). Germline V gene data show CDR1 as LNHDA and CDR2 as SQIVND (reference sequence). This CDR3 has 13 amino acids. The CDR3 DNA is TGTGCCAGTAGTTTCGGACAGAAAACTGGAGCTTTCTTT. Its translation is CASSFGQKTGAFF.

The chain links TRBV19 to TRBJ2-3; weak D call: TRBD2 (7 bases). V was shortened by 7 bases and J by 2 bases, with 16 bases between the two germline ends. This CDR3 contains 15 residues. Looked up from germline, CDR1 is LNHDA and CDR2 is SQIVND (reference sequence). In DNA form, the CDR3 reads TGTGCCAGTAATCGGGGGGCAGGAAACACAGATACGCAGTATTTT. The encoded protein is CASNRGAGNTDTQYF.

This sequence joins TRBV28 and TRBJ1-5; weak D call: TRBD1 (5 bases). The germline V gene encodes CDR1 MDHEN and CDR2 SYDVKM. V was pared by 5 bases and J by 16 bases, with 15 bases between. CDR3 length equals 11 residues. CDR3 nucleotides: TGTGCCAGCAGTACAGGACAATCTGGACATTTT. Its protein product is CASSTGQSGHF.

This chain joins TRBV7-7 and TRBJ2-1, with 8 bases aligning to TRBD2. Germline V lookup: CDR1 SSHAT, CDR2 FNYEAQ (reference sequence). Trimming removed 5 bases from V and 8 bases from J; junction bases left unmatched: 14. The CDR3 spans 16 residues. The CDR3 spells CASSLFGAGESHEQFF. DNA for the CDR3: TGTGCCAGCAGCCTCTTCGGAGCGGGAGAGAGCCATGAGCAGTTCTTC.

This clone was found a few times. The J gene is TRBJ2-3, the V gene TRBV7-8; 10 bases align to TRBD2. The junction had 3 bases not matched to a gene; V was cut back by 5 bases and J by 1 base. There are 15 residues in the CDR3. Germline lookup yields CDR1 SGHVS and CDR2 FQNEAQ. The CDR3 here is CASSPLAGGTDTQYF. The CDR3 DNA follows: TGTGCCAGCAGCCCCCTAGCGGGGGGCACAGATACGCAGTATTTT.

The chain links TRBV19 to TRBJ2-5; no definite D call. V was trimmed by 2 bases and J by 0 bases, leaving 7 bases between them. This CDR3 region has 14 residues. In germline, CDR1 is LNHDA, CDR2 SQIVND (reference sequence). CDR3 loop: CASSINTNQETQYF. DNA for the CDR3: TGTGCCAGTAGTATAAACACTAACCAAGAGACCCAGTACTTC. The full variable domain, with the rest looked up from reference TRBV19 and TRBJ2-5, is DGGITQSPKYLFRKEGQNVTLSCEQNLNHDAMYWYRQDPGQGLRLIYYSQIVNDFQKGDIAEGYSVSREKKESFPLTVTSAQKNPTAFYLCASSINTNQETQYFGPGTRLLVL.

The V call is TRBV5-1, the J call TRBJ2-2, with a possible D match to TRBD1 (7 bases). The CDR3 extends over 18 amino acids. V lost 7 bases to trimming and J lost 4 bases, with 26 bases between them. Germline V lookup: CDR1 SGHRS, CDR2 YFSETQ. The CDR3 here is CASRSQPGGRTITGELFF. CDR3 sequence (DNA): TGCGCCAGCCGTTCCCAGCCAGGGGGTAGGACTATCACCGGGGAGCTGTTTTTT.

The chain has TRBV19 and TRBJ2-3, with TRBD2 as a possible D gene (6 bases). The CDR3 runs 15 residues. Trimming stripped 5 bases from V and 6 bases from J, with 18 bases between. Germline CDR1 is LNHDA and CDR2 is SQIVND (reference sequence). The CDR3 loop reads CASSPLGLLGDTQYF. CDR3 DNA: TGTGCCAGTAGTCCCCTGGGACTCCTCGGGGATACGCAGTATTTT.

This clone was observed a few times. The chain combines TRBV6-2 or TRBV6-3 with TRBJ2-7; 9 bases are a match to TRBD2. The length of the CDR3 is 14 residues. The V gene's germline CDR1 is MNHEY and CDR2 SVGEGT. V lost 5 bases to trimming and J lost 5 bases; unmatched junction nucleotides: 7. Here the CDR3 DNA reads TGTGCCAGCAGTGGACCTAGCGGGGATAACGAGCAGTACTTC. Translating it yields CASSGPSGDNEQYF.

CDR3 in amino acids: CASSGRSYGYTF. Written as DNA, the CDR3 is TGTGCCAGCAGCGGTAGAAGCTATGGCTACACCTTC. The genes are TRBV3-1 (or the pseudogene TRBV3-2) and TRBJ1-2; D is undetermined. V lost 5 bases and J lost 4, with 8 bases in between. The CDR3 sequence is 12 residues long. The germline gives CDR1 LGHDT, CDR2 YNNKEL (reference sequence).

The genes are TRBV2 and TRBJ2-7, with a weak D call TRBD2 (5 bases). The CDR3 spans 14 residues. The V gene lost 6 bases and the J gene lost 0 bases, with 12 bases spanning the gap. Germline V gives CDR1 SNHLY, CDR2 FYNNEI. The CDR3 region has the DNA TGTGCCAGCAGCGCGGGTAGAGCCTCCTACGAGCAGTACTTC. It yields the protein CASSAGRASYEQYF.

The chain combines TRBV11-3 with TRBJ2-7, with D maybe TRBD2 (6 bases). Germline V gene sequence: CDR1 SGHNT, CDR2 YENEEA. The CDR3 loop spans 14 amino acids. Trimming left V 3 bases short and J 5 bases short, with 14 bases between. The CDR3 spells CASSLVGGVNEQYF. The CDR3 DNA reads TGTGCCAGCAGCTTGGTGGGAGGCGTGAACGAGCAGTACTTC. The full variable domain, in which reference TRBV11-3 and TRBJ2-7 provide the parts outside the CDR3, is EAGVVQSPRYKIIEKKQPVAFWCNPISGHNTLYWYLQNLGQGPELLIRYENEEAVDDSQLPKDRFSAERLKGVDSTLKIQPAELGDSAVYLCASSLVGGVNEQYFGPGTRLTVT.

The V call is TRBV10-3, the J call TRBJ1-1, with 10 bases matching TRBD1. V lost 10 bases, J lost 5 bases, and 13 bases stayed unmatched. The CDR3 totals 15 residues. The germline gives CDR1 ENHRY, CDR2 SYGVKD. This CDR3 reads CATTRRDRGETEAFF. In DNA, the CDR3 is TGTGCCACCACTCGCCGGGACAGGGGAGAGACTGAAGCTTTCTTT.

The chain's CDR3 is CASSLDSFNYGYTF. The CDR3 DNA reads TGTGCCAGCAGTTTGGACAGCTTTAACTATGGCTACACCTTC. This chain joins TRBV7-8 and TRBJ1-2, with a weak D call TRBD1 (6 bases). The V and J ends lost 6 bases and 1 base respectively, with 12 bases between them. The CDR3 has 14 amino acids. Germline loops: CDR1 SGHVS, CDR2 FQNEAQ.

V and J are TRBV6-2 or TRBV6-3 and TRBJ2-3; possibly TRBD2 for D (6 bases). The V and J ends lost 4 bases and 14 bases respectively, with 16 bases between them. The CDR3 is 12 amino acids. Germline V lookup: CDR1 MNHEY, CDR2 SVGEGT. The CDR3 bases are TGTGCCAGCAGTTCGGCGGGTAGCGGCGGGTATTTT. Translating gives CASSSAGSGGYF.

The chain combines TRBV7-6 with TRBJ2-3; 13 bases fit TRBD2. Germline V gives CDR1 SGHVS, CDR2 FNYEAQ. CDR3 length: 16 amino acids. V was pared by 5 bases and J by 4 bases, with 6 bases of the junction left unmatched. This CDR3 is CASSMRTSGSSDTQYF. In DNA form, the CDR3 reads TGTGCCAGCAGCATGCGGACTAGCGGGAGTTCAGATACGCAGTATTTT.

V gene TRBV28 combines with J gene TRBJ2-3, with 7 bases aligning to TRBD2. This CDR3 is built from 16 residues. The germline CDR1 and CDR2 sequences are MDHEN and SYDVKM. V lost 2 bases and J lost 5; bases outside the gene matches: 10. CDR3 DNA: TGTGCCAGCAGTTTAACCGCGCGGGAGACGGTAGATACGCAGTATTTT. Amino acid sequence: CASSLTARETVDTQYF. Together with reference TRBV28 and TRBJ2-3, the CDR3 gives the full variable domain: DVKVTQSSRYLVKRTGEKVFLECVQDMDHENMFWYRQDPGLGLRLIYFSYDVKMKEKGDIPEGYSVSREKKERFSLILESASTNQTSMYLCASSLTARETVDTQYFGPGTRLTVL.